Listed below are T cell receptor beta chains from one sample, sequenced in a study of blood T cell repertoires in COVID-19. The protocol was immunoSEQ multiplex PCR, while the TCRdb copy is restricted to in-frame clones and leaves out a portion. The repertoire includes approximately 75,000 clones, almost 85% of them detected once, and approximately 7.3% sits in the top ten. Material for sequencing was peripheral blood. Source of these receptors: a human donor in a cohort sampled during active COVID-19. Each CDR3 is given with its conserved first and last residue. A D gene is named only where the DNA matches it firmly. Where a row states a size, it is once, few, many or the class of an expanded clone; other rows omit it.

TGCAGCGTTGCTGGAGACGGGAGCAATTATAGCAATCAGCCCCAGCATTTT,CSVAGDGSNYSNQPQHF,.,TRBJ1-5,.,TRBV29-1
TGCGCCAGCAGCCTTTTGGGGCCTGACTCTGGGGCCAACGTCCTGACTTTC,CASSLLGPDSGANVLTF,.,TRBJ2-6,.,TRBV5-1
TGTGCCAGCAGCCGGGGACAGAACGTGAACACTGAAGCTTTCTTT,CASSRGQNVNTEAFF,.,TRBJ1-1,TRBD1,TRBV7-9
TGTGCCAGCAGCCCAGCGGGGGGATATGAGCAGTTCTTC,CASSPAGGYEQFF,.,TRBJ2-1,TRBD2,TRBV6-5
TGCGCCAGCAGCACCACAGGGGGACGTCAGCCCCAGCATTTT,CASSTTGGRQPQHF,.,TRBJ1-5,TRBD1,TRBV5-1
TGTGCCAGCCCCCCCGGGACAAACATGAACACTGAAGCTTTCTTT,CASPPGTNMNTEAFF,few,TRBJ1-1,.,TRBV6-6
TGTGCCAGCAGCGTAGTGGCGGTCAACACCGGGGAGCTGTTTTTT,CASSVVAVNTGELFF,.,TRBJ2-2,.,TRBV9
TGTGCCAGCAGCGGGCGGCTGGACAGGGTTGGATCACCCCTCCACTTT,CASSGRLDRVGSPLHF,.,TRBJ1-6,TRBD1,TRBV2
TGTGCCAGCAGTTCCAGGACAGGGTGGAGCTATGGCTACACCTTC,CASSSRTGWSYGYTF,few,TRBJ1-2,TRBD1,TRBV6-5
TGTGCCAGCAGGCCCATGGGACTAGCGGGGGACAATGAGCAGTTCTTC,CASRPMGLAGDNEQFF,.,TRBJ2-1,TRBD2,TRBV6-6
TGTGCCGGAACCTACAGGGTGGGGGAGCAGTACTTC,CAGTYRVGEQYF,once,TRBJ2-7,.,TRBV30
TGTGCCAGCAGCCGAGGGTACTCAAACACTGAAGCTTTCTTT,CASSRGYSNTEAFF,.,TRBJ1-1,.,TRBV6-5
TGTGCCAGCCGAACGCCGGGACAGGGGACCTTGGGGGCTAACTATGGCTACACCTTC,CASRTPGQGTLGANYGYTF,.,TRBJ1-2,TRBD1,TRBV18
TGCGCCAGCAGCTTGGGATGGGCGAGCTCCTACGAGCAGTACTTC,CASSLGWASSYEQYF,.,TRBJ2-7,.,TRBV5-1
TGTGCCAGCAGCCATGGACCGGAGGGGATTAGCTCCTACGAGCAGTACTTC,CASSHGPEGISSYEQYF,.,TRBJ2-7,.,TRBV4-2
TGTGCCAGCACCCGGGACAGGGAGAGCGACGAGCAGTACTTC,CASTRDRESDEQYF,.,TRBJ2-7,TRBD1,TRBV3-1/TRBV3-2
TGTGCCAGCAGCTTAGGCCCCGGGGGGGGAGAGCAGTTCTTC,CASSLGPGGGEQFF,.,TRBJ2-1,TRBD2,TRBV11-3
TGTGCCAGCAGCTTGAAAGGGACTAGCGGGGGACTCGCGGGGGGCGAGCAGTACTTC,CASSLKGTSGGLAGGEQYF,.,TRBJ2-7,TRBD2,TRBV6-6
TGTGCCAGCAGTTTATCTTCTAGACAGGGCCGAGGTGAAGCTTTCTTT,CASSLSSRQGRGEAFF,.,TRBJ1-1,TRBD1,TRBV27
TGCGCCAGCAGCTCCGGCGGGGGGGATAATGAAAAACTGTTTTTT,CASSSGGGDNEKLFF,.,TRBJ1-4,.,TRBV5-1
TGTGCCAGCTCCCCCTCGAACACCGGGGAGCTGTTTTTT,CASSPSNTGELFF,.,TRBJ2-2,.,TRBV18
TGTGCCAGCAGCCAAGACAGGGGGCTTTCACCCCTCCACTTT,CASSQDRGLSPLHF,.,TRBJ1-6,TRBD1,TRBV6-4